This paragraph reports one T cell receptor beta chain. This specimen comes from a study of blood T cell repertoires in COVID-19. For the study at large: Sources were T cells, B-cell-depleted T cells, or PBMCs; the material itself was cDNA or gDNA.

The CDR3 contains 15 residues. Germline V CDR1 and CDR2: SGHTA, FQGTGA. V gave up 5 bases and J gave up 0 bases, with 14 bases separating them. The authors' processing: Quantification of nucleated cells was approximated via reference gene primer amplification. The repertoire was sequenced with immunoSEQ multiplex PCR; TCRdb's copy has only in-frame clones and lacks some. Clonal size and the V and J genes are those of that table, whereas D and trimming came from the DNA. Of roughly 57,000 clones listed, about 76% are singletons. The sequence came from an older man with active or convalescent COVID-19. Sequencing was done on a sample of peripheral blood. The genes are TRBV7-3 and TRBJ2-7; D unclear. As DNA, the CDR3 is TGTGCCAGCAGCCCCGACACCCTCAGCTCCTACGAGCAGTACTTC. Protein sequence: CASSPDTLSSYEQYF.